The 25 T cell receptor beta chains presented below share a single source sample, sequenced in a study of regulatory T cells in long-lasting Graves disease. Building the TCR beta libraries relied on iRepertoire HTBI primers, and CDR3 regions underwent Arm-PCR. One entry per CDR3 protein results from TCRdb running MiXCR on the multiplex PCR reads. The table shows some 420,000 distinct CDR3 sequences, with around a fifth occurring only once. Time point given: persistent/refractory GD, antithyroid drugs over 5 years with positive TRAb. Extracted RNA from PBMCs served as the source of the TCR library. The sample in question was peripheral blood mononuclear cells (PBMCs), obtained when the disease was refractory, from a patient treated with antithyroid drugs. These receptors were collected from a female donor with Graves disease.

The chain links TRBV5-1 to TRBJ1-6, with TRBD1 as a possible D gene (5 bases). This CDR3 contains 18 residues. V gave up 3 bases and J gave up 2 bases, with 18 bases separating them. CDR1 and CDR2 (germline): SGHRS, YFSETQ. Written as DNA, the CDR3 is TGCGCCAGCAGCTGGGGACCCGGAGATGGAACCTATAATTCACCCCTCCACTTT. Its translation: CASSWGPGDGTYNSPLHF.

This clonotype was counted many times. The CDR3 DNA reads TGTGCCAGCAGTTTCCGAAGGAACACTGAAGCTTTCTTT. Translation: CASSFRRNTEAFF. The J gene is TRBJ1-1, the V gene TRBV28; D is uncertain. The CDR3 has 13 amino acids. Trimming removed 3 bases from V and 1 base from J, with 6 bases in between. Germline-derived CDR1 and CDR2 are MDHEN and SYDVKM.

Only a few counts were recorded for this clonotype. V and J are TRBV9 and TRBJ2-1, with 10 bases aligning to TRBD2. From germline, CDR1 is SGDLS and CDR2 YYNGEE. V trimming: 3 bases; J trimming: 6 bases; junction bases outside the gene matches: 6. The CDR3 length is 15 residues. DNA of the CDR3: TGTGCCAGCAGCGCGAGCGGGAGGGCCCTCAATGAGCAGTTCTTC. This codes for CASSASGRALNEQFF.

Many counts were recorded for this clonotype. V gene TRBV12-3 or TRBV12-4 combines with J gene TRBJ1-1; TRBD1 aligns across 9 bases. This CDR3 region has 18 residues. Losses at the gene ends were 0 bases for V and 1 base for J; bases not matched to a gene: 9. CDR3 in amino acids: CASSLARYRGLGNTEAFF. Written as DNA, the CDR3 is TGTGCCAGCAGTTTAGCGAGATACAGGGGGCTCGGGAACACTGAAGCTTTCTTT.

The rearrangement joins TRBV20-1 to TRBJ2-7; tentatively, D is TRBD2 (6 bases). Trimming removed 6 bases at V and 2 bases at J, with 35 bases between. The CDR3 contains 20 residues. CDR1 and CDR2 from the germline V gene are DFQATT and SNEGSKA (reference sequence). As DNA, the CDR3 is TGCAGTGCCGCTACAACCGAACCCCTGGACGGCGGGGAGCGGGCCTACGAGCAGTACTTC. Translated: CSAATTEPLDGGERAYEQYF.

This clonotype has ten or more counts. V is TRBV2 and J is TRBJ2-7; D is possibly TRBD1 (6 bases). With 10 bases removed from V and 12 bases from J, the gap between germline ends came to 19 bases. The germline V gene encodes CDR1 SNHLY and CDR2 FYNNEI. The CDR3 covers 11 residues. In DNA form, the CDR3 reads TGTGCCATAACGGACAGTACGAGGGGGTACTTC. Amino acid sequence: CAITDSTRGYF.

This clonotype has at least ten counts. As DNA, the CDR3 is TGTGCCACCAGGAAAGCGACGGGGGCAGAGACCCAGTACTTC. Amino acid sequence: CATRKATGAETQYF. The V gene is TRBV15, the J gene TRBJ2-5; the D call may be TRBD1 or TRBD2 (6 bases each). V shed 6 bases and J shed 4 bases, with 15 bases lying between them. Germline loops: CDR1 LNHNV, CDR2 YYDKDF (reference sequence). The CDR3 has 14 amino acids. The full variable domain, rest sourced from reference TRBV15 and TRBJ2-5, is DAMVIQNPRYQVTQFGKPVTLSCSQTLNHNVMYWYQQKSSQAPKLLFHYYDKDFNNEADTPDNFQSRRPNTSFCFLDIRSPGLGDTAMYLCATRKATGAETQYFGPGTRLLVL.

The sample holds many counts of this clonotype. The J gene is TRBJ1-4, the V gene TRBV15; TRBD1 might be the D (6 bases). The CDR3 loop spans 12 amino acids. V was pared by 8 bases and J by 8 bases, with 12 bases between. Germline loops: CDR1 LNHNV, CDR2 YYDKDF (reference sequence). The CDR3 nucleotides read TGTGCCACCGGTCTTACAGGGGAAAAACTGTTTTTT. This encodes CATGLTGEKLFF.

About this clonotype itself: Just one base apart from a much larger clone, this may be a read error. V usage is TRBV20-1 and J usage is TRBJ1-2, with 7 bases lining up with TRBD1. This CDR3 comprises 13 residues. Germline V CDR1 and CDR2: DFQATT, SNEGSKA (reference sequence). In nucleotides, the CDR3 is TGCAGTGCTACGACAGGGCTGGGCTATGGCTGCACCTTC. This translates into CSATTGLGYGCTF.

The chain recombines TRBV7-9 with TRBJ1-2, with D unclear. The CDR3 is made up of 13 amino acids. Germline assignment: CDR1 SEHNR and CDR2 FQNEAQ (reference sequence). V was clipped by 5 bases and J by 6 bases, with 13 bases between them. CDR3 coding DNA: TGTGCCAGCAGCATAGACGGGGTAGATGGCTACACCTTC. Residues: CASSIDGVDGYTF. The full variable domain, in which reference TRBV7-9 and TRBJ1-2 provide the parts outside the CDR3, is DTGVSQNPRHKITKRGQNVTFRCDPISEHNRLYWYRQTLGQGPEFLTYFQNEAQLEKSRLLSDRFSAERPKGSFSTLEIQRTEQGDSAMYLCASSIDGVDGYTFGSGTRLTVV.

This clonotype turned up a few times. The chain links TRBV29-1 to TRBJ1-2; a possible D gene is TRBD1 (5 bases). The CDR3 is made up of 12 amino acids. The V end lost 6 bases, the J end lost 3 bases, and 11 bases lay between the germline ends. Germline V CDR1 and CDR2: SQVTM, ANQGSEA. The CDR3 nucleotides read TGCAGCGTCACCGGGGGTCACTATGGCTACACCTTC. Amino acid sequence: CSVTGGHYGYTF. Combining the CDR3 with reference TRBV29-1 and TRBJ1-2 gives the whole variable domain SAVISQKPSRDICQRGTSLTIQCQVDSQVTMMFWYRQQPGQSLTLIATANQGSEATYESGFVIDKFPISRPNLTFSTLTVSNMSPEDSSIYLCSVTGGHYGYTFGSGTRLTVV.

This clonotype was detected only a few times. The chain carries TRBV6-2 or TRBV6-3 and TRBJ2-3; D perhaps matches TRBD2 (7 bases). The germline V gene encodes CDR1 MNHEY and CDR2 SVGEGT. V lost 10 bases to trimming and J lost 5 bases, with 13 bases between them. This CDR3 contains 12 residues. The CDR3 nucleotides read TGTGCCATGGGAGGGGGTGAAGATACGCAGTATTTT. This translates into CAMGGGEDTQYF.

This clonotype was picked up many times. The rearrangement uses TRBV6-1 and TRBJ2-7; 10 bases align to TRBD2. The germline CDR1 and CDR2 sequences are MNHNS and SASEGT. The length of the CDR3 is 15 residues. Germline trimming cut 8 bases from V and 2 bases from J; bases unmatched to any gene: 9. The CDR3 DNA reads TGTGCCAGCCGTACGGGACTAGCGCCTACCTACGAGCAGTACTTC. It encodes CASRTGLAPTYEQYF.

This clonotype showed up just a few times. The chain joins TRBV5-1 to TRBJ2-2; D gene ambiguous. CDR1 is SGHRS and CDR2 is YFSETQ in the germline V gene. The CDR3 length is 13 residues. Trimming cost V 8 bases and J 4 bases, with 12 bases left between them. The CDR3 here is CASPGPSTGELFF. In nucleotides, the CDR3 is TGCGCCAGTCCTGGACCTTCCACCGGGGAGCTGTTTTTT. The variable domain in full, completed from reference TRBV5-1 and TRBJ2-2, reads KAGVTQTPRYLIKTRGQQVTLSCSPISGHRSVSWYQQTPGQGLQFLFEYFSETQRNKGNFPGRFSGRQFSNSRSEMNVSTLELGDSALYLCASPGPSTGELFFGEGSRLTVL.

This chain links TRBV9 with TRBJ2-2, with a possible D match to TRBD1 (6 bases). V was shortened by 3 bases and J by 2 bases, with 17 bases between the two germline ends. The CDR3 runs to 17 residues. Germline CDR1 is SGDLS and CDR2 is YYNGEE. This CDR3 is CASSATTGFLNTGELFF. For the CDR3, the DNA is TGTGCCAGCAGCGCCACGACAGGATTCCTCAACACCGGGGAGCTGTTTTTT.

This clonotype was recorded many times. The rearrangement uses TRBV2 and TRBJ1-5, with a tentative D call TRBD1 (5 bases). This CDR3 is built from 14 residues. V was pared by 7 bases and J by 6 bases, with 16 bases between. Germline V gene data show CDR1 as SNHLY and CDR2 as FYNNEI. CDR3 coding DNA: TGTGCCAGCACCTTGGGGGGGGTCGGTCAGCCCCAGCATTTT. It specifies CASTLGGVGQPQHF. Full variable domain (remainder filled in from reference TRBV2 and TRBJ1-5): EPEVTQTPSHQVTQMGQEVILRCVPISNHLYFYWYRQILGQKVEFLVSFYNNEISEKSEIFDDQFSVERPDGSNFTLKIRSTKLEDSAMYFCASTLGGVGQPQHFGDGTRLSIL.

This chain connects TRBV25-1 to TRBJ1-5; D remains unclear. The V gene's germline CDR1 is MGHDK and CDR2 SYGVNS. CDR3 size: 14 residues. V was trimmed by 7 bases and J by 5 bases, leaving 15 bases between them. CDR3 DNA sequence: TGTGCCAGCACCCCGGGCACCGGGGATCAGCCCCAGCATTTT. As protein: CASTPGTGDQPQHF.

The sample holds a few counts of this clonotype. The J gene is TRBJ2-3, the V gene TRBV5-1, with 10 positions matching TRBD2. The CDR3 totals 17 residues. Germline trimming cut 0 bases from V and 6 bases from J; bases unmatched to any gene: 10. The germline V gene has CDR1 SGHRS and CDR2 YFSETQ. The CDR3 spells CASSLAGAGGIYDTQYF. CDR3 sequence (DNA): TGCGCCAGCAGCTTGGCGGGAGCGGGAGGGATATATGATACGCAGTATTTT.

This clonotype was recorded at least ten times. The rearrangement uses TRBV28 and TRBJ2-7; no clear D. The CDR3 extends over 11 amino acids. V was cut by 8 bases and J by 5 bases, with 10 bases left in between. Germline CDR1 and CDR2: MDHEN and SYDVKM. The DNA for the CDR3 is TGTGCCAGCGCCACATATAACGAGCAGTACTTC. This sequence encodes CASATYNEQYF.

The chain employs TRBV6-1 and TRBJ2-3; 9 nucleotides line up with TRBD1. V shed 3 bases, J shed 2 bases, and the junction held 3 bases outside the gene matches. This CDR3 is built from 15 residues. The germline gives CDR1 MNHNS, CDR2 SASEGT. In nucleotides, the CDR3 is TGTGCCAGCAGTGACGGGACAGGGCACACAGATACGCAGTATTTT. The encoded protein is CASSDGTGHTDTQYF.

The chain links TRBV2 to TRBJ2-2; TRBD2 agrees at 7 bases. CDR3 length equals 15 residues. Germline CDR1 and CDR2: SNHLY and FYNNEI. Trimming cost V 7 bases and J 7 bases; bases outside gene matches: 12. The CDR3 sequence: CASTGGRRSGGELFF. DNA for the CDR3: TGTGCCAGCACGGGGGGACGGCGGTCTGGCGGGGAGCTGTTTTTT.

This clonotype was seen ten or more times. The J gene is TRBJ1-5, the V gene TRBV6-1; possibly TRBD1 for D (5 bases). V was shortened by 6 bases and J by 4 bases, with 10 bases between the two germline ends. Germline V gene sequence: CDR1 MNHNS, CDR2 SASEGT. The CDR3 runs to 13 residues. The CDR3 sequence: CASRTEGNQPQHF. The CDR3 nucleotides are TGTGCCAGCAGGACGGAGGGGAATCAGCCCCAGCATTTT.

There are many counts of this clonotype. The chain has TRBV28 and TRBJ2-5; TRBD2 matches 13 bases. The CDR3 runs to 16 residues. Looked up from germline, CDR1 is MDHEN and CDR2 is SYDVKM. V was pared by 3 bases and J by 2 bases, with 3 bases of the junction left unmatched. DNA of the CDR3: TGTGCCAGCAGTTTGGGACTAGCGGGGATACAAGAGACCCAGTACTTC. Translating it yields CASSLGLAGIQETQYF.

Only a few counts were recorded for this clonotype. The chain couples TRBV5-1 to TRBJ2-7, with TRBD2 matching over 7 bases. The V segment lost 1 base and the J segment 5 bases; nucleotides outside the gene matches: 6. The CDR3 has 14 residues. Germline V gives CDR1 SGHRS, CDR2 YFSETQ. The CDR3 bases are TGCGCCAGCAGCTTGCGCGGGGGTGGCAACGAGCAGTACTTC. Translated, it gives CASSLRGGGNEQYF.

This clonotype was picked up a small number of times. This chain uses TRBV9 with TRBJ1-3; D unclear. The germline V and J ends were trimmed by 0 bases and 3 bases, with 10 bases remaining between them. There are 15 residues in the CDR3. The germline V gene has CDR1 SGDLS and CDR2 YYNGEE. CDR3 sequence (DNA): TGTGCCAGCAGCGTAGCTATGGCAAATGGAAACACCATATATTTT. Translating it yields CASSVAMANGNTIYF.